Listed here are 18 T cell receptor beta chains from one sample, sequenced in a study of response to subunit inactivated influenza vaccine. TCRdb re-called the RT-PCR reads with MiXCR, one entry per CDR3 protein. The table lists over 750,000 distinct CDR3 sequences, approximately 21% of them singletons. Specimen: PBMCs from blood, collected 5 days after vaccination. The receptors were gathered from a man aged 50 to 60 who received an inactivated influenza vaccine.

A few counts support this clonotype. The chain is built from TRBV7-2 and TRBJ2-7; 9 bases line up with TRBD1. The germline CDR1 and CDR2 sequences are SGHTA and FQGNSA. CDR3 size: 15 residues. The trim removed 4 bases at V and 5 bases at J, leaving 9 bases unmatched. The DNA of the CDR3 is TGTGCCAGCAGCTCGCAAGGACAGGGGTGGAACGAGCAGTACTTC. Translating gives CASSSQGQGWNEQYF.

The CDR3 protein is CSARFRGGYEQYF. Here the CDR3 DNA reads TGCAGTGCTAGATTCCGGGGAGGCTACGAGCAGTACTTC. The rearrangement links TRBV20-1 to TRBJ2-7, with D perhaps matching TRBD2 (6 bases). The germline gives CDR1 DFQATT, CDR2 SNEGSKA (reference sequence). The ends were cut back, 2 bases at V and 3 bases at J, with 11 bases in the middle. The CDR3 is 13 residues long.

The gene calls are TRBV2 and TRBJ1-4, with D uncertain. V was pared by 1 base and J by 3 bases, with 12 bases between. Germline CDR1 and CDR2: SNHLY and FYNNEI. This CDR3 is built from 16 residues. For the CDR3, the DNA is TGTGCCAGCAGTGAAGGGCGGGAGGACCCTAATGAAAAACTGTTTTTT. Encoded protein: CASSEGREDPNEKLFF.

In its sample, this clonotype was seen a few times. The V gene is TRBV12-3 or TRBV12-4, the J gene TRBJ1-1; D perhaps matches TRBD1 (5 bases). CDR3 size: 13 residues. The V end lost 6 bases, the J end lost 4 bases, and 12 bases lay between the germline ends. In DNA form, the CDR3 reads TGTGCCAGCAGGATCAGGACAACCACTGAAGCTTTCTTT. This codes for CASRIRTTTEAFF.

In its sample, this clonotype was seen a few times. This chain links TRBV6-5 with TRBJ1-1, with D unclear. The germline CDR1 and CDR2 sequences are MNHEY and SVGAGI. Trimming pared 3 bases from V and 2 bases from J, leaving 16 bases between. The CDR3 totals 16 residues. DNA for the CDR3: TGTGCCAGCAGTTATCGTGAGACGGGGTTTAACACTGAAGCTTTCTTT. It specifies CASSYRETGFNTEAFF.

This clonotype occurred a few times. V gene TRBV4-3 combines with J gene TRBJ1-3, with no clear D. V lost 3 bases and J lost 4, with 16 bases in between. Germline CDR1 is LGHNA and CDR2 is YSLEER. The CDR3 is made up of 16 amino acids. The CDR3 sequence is CASSHNALPGGNTIYF. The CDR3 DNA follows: TGCGCCAGCAGCCATAACGCCCTACCGGGGGGAAACACCATATATTTT.

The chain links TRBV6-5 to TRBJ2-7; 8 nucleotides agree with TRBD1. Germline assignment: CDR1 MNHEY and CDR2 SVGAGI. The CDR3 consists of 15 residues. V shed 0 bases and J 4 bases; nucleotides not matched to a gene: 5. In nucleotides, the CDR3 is TGTGCCAGCAGTTACTCGGGACAGGAGTGGTACGAGCAGTACTTC. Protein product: CASSYSGQEWYEQYF.

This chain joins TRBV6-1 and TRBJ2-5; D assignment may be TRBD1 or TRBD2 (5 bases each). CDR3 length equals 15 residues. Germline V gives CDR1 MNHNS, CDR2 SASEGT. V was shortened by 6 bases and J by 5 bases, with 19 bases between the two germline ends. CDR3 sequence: CASRATGTPTETQYF. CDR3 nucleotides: TGTGCCAGCAGAGCCACCGGGACGCCTACCGAGACCCAGTACTTC.

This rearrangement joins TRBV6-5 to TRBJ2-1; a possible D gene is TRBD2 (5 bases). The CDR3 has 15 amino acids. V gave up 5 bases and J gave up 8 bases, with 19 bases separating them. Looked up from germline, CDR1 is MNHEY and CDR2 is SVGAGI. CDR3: CASSHRQDGRDEQFF. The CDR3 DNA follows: TGTGCCAGCAGTCACCGGCAGGATGGGAGAGATGAGCAGTTCTTC.

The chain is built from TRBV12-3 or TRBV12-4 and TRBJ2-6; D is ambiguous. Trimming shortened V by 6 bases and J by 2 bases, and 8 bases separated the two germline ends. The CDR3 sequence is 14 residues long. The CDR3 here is CASSSSPGANVLTF. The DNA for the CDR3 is TGTGCCAGCAGCTCCTCCCCTGGGGCCAACGTCCTGACTTTC.

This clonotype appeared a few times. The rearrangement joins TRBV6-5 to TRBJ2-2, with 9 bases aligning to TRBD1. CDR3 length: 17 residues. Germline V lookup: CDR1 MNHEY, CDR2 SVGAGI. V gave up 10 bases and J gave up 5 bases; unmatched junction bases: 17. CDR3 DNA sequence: TGTGCCACCCGATACTCACGAGGACAGGGGTGGACCGGGGAGCTGTTTTTT. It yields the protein CATRYSRGQGWTGELFF.

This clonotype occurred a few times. DNA for the CDR3: TGTGCCGGAGGAGGGGCGGGCAATGAGCAGTTCTTC. Translated, it gives CAGGGAGNEQFF. The chain has TRBV6-6 and TRBJ2-1; TRBD2 might be the D (6 bases). This CDR3 contains 12 residues. The ends were cut back, 11 bases at V and 6 bases at J, with 14 bases in the middle. From germline, CDR1 is MNHNY and CDR2 SVGAGI (reference sequence).

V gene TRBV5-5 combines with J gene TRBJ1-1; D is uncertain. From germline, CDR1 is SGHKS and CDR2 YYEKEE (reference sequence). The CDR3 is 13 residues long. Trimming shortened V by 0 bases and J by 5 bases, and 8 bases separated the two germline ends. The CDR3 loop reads CASSLGERTEAFF. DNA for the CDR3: TGTGCCAGCAGCTTGGGTGAGAGGACTGAAGCTTTCTTT.

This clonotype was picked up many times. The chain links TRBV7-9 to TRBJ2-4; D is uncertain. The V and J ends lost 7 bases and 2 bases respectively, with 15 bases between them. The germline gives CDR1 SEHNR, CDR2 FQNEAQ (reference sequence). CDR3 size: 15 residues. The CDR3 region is CASTQSVETKNIQYF. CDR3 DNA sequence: TGTGCCAGCACCCAAAGCGTAGAGACCAAAAACATTCAGTACTTC. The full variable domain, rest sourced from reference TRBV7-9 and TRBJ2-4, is DTGVSQNPRHKITKRGQNVTFRCDPISEHNRLYWYRQTLGQGPEFLTYFQNEAQLEKSRLLSDRFSAERPKGSFSTLEIQRTEQGDSAMYLCASTQSVETKNIQYFGAGTRLSVL.

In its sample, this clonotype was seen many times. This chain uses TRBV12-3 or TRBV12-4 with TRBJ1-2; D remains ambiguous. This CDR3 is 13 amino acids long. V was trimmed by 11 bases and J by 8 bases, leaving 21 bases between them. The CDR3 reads CAAAASGVSGYTF. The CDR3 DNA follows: TGTGCCGCAGCGGCCAGTGGAGTATCGGGCTACACCTTC.

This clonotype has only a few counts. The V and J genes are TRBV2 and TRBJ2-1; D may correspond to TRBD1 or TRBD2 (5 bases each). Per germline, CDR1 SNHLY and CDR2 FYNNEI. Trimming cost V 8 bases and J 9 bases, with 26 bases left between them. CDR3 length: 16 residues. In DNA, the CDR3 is TGTGCCAGCCGGAAAGGGAGCAGTGTCTTGGGGGTTGAGCAGTTCTTC. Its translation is CASRKGSSVLGVEQFF.

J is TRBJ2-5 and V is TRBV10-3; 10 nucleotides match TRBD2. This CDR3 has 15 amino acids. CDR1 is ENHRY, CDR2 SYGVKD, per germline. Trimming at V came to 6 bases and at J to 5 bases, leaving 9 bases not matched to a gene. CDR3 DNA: TGTGCCATCAGCCCAGCGGGAGGGCCGGGGGAGACCCAGTACTTC. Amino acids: CAISPAGGPGETQYF.

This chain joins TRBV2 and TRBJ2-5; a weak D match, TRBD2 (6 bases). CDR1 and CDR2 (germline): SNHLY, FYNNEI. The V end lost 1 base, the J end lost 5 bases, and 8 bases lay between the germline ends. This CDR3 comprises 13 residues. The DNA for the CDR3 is TGTGCCAGCAGTGAAGGTCGGGGGGAGACCCAGTACTTC. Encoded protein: CASSEGRGETQYF.